This TCR beta chain comes out of a study of post-analysis software for immune sequencing data. Study summary: The patients showed relapsing-remitting, secondary progressive and progressive-relapsing multiple sclerosis courses.

Whole-study results and caveats: Higher frequency in patients than in controls was seen for about five TRBV segments, with TRBV5-6, TRBV5-1 and TRBV20-1 among them. Comparison with controls showed significantly lower normalized Chao1 diversity in multiple sclerosis patients. F-measure co-clustering was strong for batch-matched samples.

Every TCR beta cDNA library bore unique molecular identifiers. Via MiXCR, TCRdb re-called the PCR reads, giving one row per CDR3 protein. The sample records about 430,000 distinct CDR3 sequences, approximately 42% being singletons. This CDR3 comprises 14 residues. V was cut by 0 bases and J by 2 bases, with 11 bases left in between. The germline CDR1 and CDR2 sequences are DFQATT and SNEGSKA (reference sequence). In this sample, this clonotype turned up a few times. What it binds is unknown. The genes are TRBV20-1 and TRBJ2-7; D is unresolved. The clonotype was recovered from a girl aged 2-9 years with multiple sclerosis. Sequences were obtained from blood. This CDR3 is CSARDQRSAYEQYF. The CDR3 region has the DNA TGCAGTGCTAGAGATCAAAGAAGTGCCTACGAGCAGTACTTC.